A selection of T cell receptor beta chains follows, all from one sample in a study of shared clonotypes between healthy human individuals. This table comes from immunoSEQ multiplex PCR, and its TCRdb copy is limited to in-frame clones, with some not included. Of about 710,000 clones in the sample, 60% to 75% were seen once. Sequencing was performed on memory CD4+ T cells sorted from blood. The receptors were sampled from a woman in her twenties or thirties in good health. CDR3s include the opening cysteine and the closing phenylalanine or tryptophan. The D gene is left open where the match is weak. Size tells how often a clone was seen (once, few, many) or the class of an expanded clone, and some rows leave it out.

>.|11|.|TRBV6-6|TRBJ2-7
CASSDRHEQYF
TGTGCCAGCAGTGATCGTCACGAGCAGTACTTC
>TRBD1|13|.|TRBV29-1|TRBJ1-1
CSARQGGPPEAFF
TGCAGCGCTAGACAGGGAGGCCCTCCTGAAGCTTTCTTT
>.|16|.|TRBV4-2|TRBJ2-6
CASSQDRTSGANVLTF
TGTGCCAGCAGCCAAGATCGAACCTCTGGGGCCAACGTCCTGACTTTC
>.|13|.|TRBV11-3|TRBJ2-1
CASSLVVTAEQFF
TGTGCCAGCAGCTTAGTGGTAACAGCCGAGCAGTTCTTC
>.|15|.|TRBV15|TRBJ1-4
CATSTVLGGNEKLFF
TGTGCCACCAGTACAGTCCTGGGCGGAAATGAAAAACTGTTTTTT
>.|14|.|TRBV10-3|TRBJ2-1
CAIKGGVLGSEQFF
TGTGCCATCAAGGGCGGGGTGCTGGGCAGTGAGCAGTTCTTC
>.|17|once|TRBV29-1|TRBJ2-7
CRDLTEGLRRSSYEQYF
TGCAGAGACCTCACAGAGGGGTTGCGGAGGAGCTCCTACGAGCAGTACTTC
>.|14|many|TRBV2|TRBJ1-3
CASSAGFGADTIYF
TGTGCCAGCAGCGCAGGGTTTGGTGCTGACACCATATATTTT
>.|12|.|TRBV28|TRBJ1-1
CASSTGGTEAFF
TGTGCCAGCAGCACCGGGGGCACTGAAGCTTTCTTT
>.|14|.|TRBV19|TRBJ1-5
CASSMGSSNQPQHF
TGTGCCAGTAGTATGGGGTCCAGCAATCAGCCCCAGCATTTT
>.|14|once|TRBV19|TRBJ2-1
CASSNPSHYNEQFF
TGTGCCAGTAGTAACCCCAGCCACTACAATGAGCAGTTCTTC
>TRBD2|15|.|TRBV5-1|TRBJ2-7
CASSLLTGGLYEQYF
TGCGCCAGCAGCTTGCTTACGGGGGGTCTCTACGAGCAGTACTTC
>.|13|.|TRBV10-3|TRBJ2-5
CAISGGSQETQYF
TGTGCCATCAGTGGAGGTAGCCAAGAGACCCAGTACTTC
>.|15|once|TRBV5-1|TRBJ2-1
CASSAFADSYNEQFF
TGCGCCAGCAGCGCTTTTGCGGACTCCTACAATGAGCAGTTCTTC
>TRBD1|15|.|TRBV11-3|TRBJ2-2
CASSLDLGGPGELFF
TGTGCCAGCAGCTTAGATCTAGGGGGCCCCGGGGAGCTGTTTTTT
>.|14|.|TRBV6-5|TRBJ2-2
CASRLSYDTGELFF
TGTGCCAGCAGATTGAGCTACGACACCGGGGAGCTGTTTTTT
>.|11|.|TRBV18|TRBJ2-5
CASSPAETQYF
TGTGCCAGCTCACCAGCGGAGACCCAGTACTTC
>TRBD1|13|.|TRBV2|TRBJ2-3
CASGGQGPDTQYF
TGTGCCAGCGGGGGACAGGGACCAGATACGCAGTATTTT
>.|16|.|TRBV5-1|TRBJ2-2
CASNPGWASNTGELFF
TGCGCCAGCAACCCTGGTTGGGCCTCGAACACCGGGGAGCTGTTTTTT
>.|14|.|TRBV15|TRBJ2-3
CATSAGQHTDTQYF
TGTGCCACCAGCGCGGGACAGCACACAGATACGCAGTATTTT
>.|13|many|TRBV19|TRBJ1-5
CASSIQVDQPQHF
TGTGCCAGTAGTATACAGGTTGATCAGCCCCAGCATTTT
>TRBD2|15|once|TRBV2|TRBJ2-7
CASRVLAGYSYEQYF
TGTGCCAGCAGGGTACTAGCGGGCTACTCCTACGAGCAGTACTTC
>.|12|few|TRBV29-1|TRBJ2-1
CSVRDSYNEQFF
TGCAGCGTGCGGGACAGCTACAATGAGCAGTTCTTC
>.|16|.|TRBV5-1|TRBJ2-3
CATQRQGGQSTDTQYF
TGCGCCACCCAACGGCAGGGCGGACAGAGCACAGATACGCAGTATTTT
>.|17|.|TRBV5-1|TRBJ1-1
CASSLVATGNMNTEAFF
TGCGCCAGCAGCTTGGTAGCCACAGGGAACATGAACACTGAAGCTTTCTTT
>.|12|.|TRBV7-9|TRBJ1-1
CASSPDLSEAFF
TGTGCCAGCAGCCCGGACCTCAGCGAAGCTTTCTTT
>.|16|few|TRBV6-5|TRBJ2-2
CASSYRVTVNTGELFF
TGTGCCAGCAGTTACCGGGTAACGGTTAACACCGGGGAGCTGTTTTTT
>TRBD1|13|.|TRBV2|TRBJ1-2
CASSKGQFHGYTF
TGTGCCAGCAGCAAGGGACAGTTTCATGGCTACACCTTC
>.|13|.|TRBV6-6|TRBJ1-2
CASSYTDNYGYTF
TGTGCCAGCAGTTACACAGATAACTATGGCTACACCTTC
>TRBD2|14|.|TRBV28|TRBJ2-7
CASEVGGSYYEQYF
TGTGCCAGCGAGGTGGGCGGGAGCTACTACGAGCAGTACTTC
>.|15|.|TRBV19|TRBJ1-2
CASSASIMVWDGYTF
TGTGCCAGTAGTGCCTCTATAATGGTTTGGGACGGCTACACCTTC